This T cell receptor beta chain was identified in a study of cytomegalovirus exposure and HLA in healthy donors. This PCR relied on a set of 60 Vbeta primers and 13 Jbeta primers. Clones were sequenced by immunoSEQ multiplex PCR, and TCRdb holds only the in-frame ones, with some missing. The profile shows more than 150,000 clones, around 80% of them singletons. In its sample, this clone was seen once. The sequence derives from a girl between 10 and 17 years old in good health and CMV-seropositive. Sample: PBMCs.

The CDR3 region has the DNA TGTGCCAGCAGTGAATGGGTCAGGGGGCTGCTGAACACTGAAGCTTTCTTT. It specifies CASSEWVRGLLNTEAFF. The V gene is TRBV2, the J gene TRBJ1-1, with 8 bases identical to TRBD1. Germline V gene data show CDR1 as SNHLY and CDR2 as FYNNEI. With V trimmed by 2 bases and J by 0 bases, 8 bases remained unmatched. This CDR3 has 17 residues. The variable domain in full, with the rest retrieved from reference TRBV2 and TRBJ1-1, is EPEVTQTPSHQVTQMGQEVILRCVPISNHLYFYWYRQILGQKVEFLVSFYNNEISEKSEIFDDQFSVERPDGSNFTLKIRSTKLEDSAMYFCASSEWVRGLLNTEAFFGQGTRLTVV.